The 31 T cell receptor beta chains below were found in one sample sequenced in a study of neurological immune-mediated disorders. One entry per CDR3 protein results from TCRdb running MiXCR on the 5' RACE reads. This table has 53,000 or so distinct CDR3 sequences, roughly 13% appearing once. Sequenced input: PBMCs. The receptors were sampled from a woman aged 60-70 years with HTLV-1-associated myelopathy (HAM/TSP).

This clonotype was detected many times. The chain is built from TRBV29-1 and TRBJ1-3; a weak D match, TRBD1 (6 bases). This CDR3 is built from 14 residues. Germline values: CDR1 SQVTM, CDR2 ANQGSEA. The V gene lost 2 bases and the J gene lost 4 bases, with 12 bases spanning the gap. The CDR3 sequence: CSVETGGIGNTIYF. For the CDR3, the DNA is TGCAGCGTTGAAACTGGGGGCATAGGAAACACCATATATTTT. Full variable domain (rest looked up from reference TRBV29-1 and TRBJ1-3): SAVISQKPSRDICQRGTSLTIQCQVDSQVTMMFWYRQQPGQSLTLIATANQGSEATYESGFVIDKFPISRPNLTFSTLTVSNMSPEDSSIYLCSVETGGIGNTIYFGEGSWLTVV.

The sample holds many counts of this clonotype. This chain connects TRBV5-1 to TRBJ1-1, with D possibly matching TRBD1 (5 bases). The CDR3 is made up of 15 amino acids. V lost 3 bases and J lost 6, with 18 bases in between. Germline-derived CDR1 and CDR2 are SGHRS and YFSETQ. The CDR3 loop reads CASSSGVGEVAEAFF. The CDR3 DNA reads as TGCGCCAGCAGCTCTGGTGTGGGGGAGGTAGCTGAAGCTTTCTTT.

The gene calls are TRBV18 and TRBJ2-1; D possibly corresponds to TRBD2 (5 bases). The germline V and J ends were trimmed by 0 bases and 6 bases, with 15 bases remaining between them. Looked up from germline, CDR1 is KGHSH and CDR2 is LQKENI. The CDR3 has 16 amino acids. CDR3 protein: CASSPPEEEPPNEQFF. The CDR3, as DNA: TGTGCCAGCTCACCACCGGAGGAGGAGCCCCCCAATGAGCAGTTCTTC.

This clonotype has a count of ten or more. This chain links TRBV9 with TRBJ1-1, with D uncertain. The CDR3 has 15 amino acids. Per germline, CDR1 SGDLS and CDR2 YYNGEE. Trimming left V 0 bases short and J 2 bases short, with 11 bases between. CDR3 nucleotides: TGTGCCAGCAGCGTAGAGCCGACGGGAAACACTGAAGCTTTCTTT. Translation gives CASSVEPTGNTEAFF.

This clonotype has at least ten counts. V is TRBV20-1 and J is TRBJ2-5; unclear D gene. Germline V gene data show CDR1 as DFQATT and CDR2 as SNEGSKA (reference sequence). The ends were cut back, 6 bases at V and 2 bases at J, with 19 bases in the middle. CDR3 length: 15 amino acids. CDR3 amino acids: CSAIESMGKQETQYF. As DNA, the CDR3 is TGCAGTGCCATTGAGTCCATGGGCAAACAAGAGACCCAGTACTTC.

This clonotype was seen repeatedly, ten times or more. The gene calls are TRBV5-1 and TRBJ2-3; 10 bases fit TRBD1. CDR1 and CDR2 from the germline V gene are SGHRS and YFSETQ. V gave up 6 bases and J gave up 2 bases; unmatched junction bases: 6. The CDR3 has 15 amino acids. The CDR3 bases are TGCGCCAGCAAGGACAGGGGGGACCCCACAGATACGCAGTATTTT. Its protein is CASKDRGDPTDTQYF.

In its sample, this clonotype was seen a few times. This rearrangement joins TRBV5-1 to TRBJ1-1, with D possibly being TRBD1 (5 bases). The germline gives CDR1 SGHRS, CDR2 YFSETQ. This CDR3 spans 15 amino acids. V lost 5 bases and J lost 0, with 14 bases in between. In DNA form, the CDR3 reads TGCGCCAGCAGACAGGTTTCCAACATGAACACTGAAGCTTTCTTT. It translates to CASRQVSNMNTEAFF.

This clonotype was observed at least ten times. The chain carries TRBV7-2 and TRBJ2-1; 7 bases line up with TRBD2. The V gene end was trimmed by 5 bases and the J gene end by 7 bases; junction bases not matched to a gene: 14. Germline V gives CDR1 SGHTA, CDR2 FQGNSA. The CDR3 is 16 amino acids. In DNA form, the CDR3 reads TGTGCCAGCAGCCAGACCGGCGGGAGTTTTGTAAATGAGCAGTTCTTC. Its translation: CASSQTGGSFVNEQFF.

This clonotype was observed at least ten times. This chain uses TRBV24-1 with TRBJ2-7; D ambiguous. The CDR3 runs 15 residues. V gave up 5 bases and J gave up 3 bases, with 16 bases separating them. Germline-derived CDR1 and CDR2 are KGHDR and SFDVKD. As DNA, the CDR3 is TGTGCCACCAGTGTCCCCACCGGGTTCCTCTACGAGCAGTACTTC. The encoded protein is CATSVPTGFLYEQYF.

With respect to this clonotype: This may come from a read error, since a much larger clone is one base off. CDR3 coding DNA: TGTGCCACCAGCACAAACATCCCAGATACGCAGTATTTT. Its translation: CATSTNIPDTQYF. V is TRBV6-4 and J is TRBJ2-3; D call uncertain. The CDR3 is made up of 13 amino acids. V was cut by 10 bases and J by 4 bases, with 15 bases left in between. Looked up from germline, CDR1 is MRHNA and CDR2 is SNTAGT.

This clonotype was found many times. V usage is TRBV11-3 and J usage is TRBJ2-3; TRBD2 matches 14 bases. Germline assignment: CDR1 SGHNT and CDR2 YENEEA. The J segment lost 6 bases and the V segment lost 5 bases, leaving 7 bases of the junction unmatched. The CDR3 has 16 residues. The CDR3 reads CASSRGTSGSYDTQYF. For the CDR3, the DNA is TGTGCCAGCAGCCGTGGGACTAGCGGGAGTTATGATACGCAGTATTTT.

This clonotype was detected ten times or more. The chain joins TRBV7-9 to TRBJ1-5; D gene unclear. There are 13 residues in the CDR3. Per the germline V gene, CDR1 is SEHNR and CDR2 is FQNEAQ (reference sequence). Trimming removed 5 bases from V and 1 base from J, with 6 bases in between. CDR3 DNA sequence: TGTGCCAGCAGCCGGTTAAGCAATCAGCCCCAGCATTTT. This gives the protein CASSRLSNQPQHF.

This clonotype came up a few times. The CDR3 spells CASSPGTSGSYNEQFF. CDR3 bases: TGTGCCAGCAGTCCGGGGACTAGCGGGAGCTACAATGAGCAGTTCTTC. This chain connects TRBV6-2 or TRBV6-3 to TRBJ2-1; 14 positions agree with TRBD2. Germline lookup yields CDR1 MNHEY and CDR2 SVGEGT. V was clipped by 5 bases and J by 3 bases; unmatched bases: 3. This CDR3 is 16 amino acids long.

Many counts were recorded for this clonotype. The V gene is TRBV28, the J gene TRBJ2-7; D perhaps matches TRBD2 (5 bases). V dropped 6 bases and J dropped 0 bases, with 12 bases sitting between them. Germline values: CDR1 MDHEN, CDR2 SYDVKM. CDR3 size: 14 residues. Here the CDR3 DNA reads TGTGCCAGCAGCGAACACGGGGTCTCCTACGAGCAGTACTTC. Translation: CASSEHGVSYEQYF. Full variable domain (missing parts from reference TRBV28 and TRBJ2-7): DVKVTQSSRYLVKRTGEKVFLECVQDMDHENMFWYRQDPGLGLRLIYFSYDVKMKEKGDIPEGYSVSREKKERFSLILESASTNQTSMYLCASSEHGVSYEQYFGPGTRLTVT.

The sample holds many counts of this clonotype. The V and J genes are TRBV27 and TRBJ2-1, with a tentative D call TRBD2 (6 bases). CDR1 and CDR2 (germline): MNHEY, SMNVEV (reference sequence). The V end lost 0 bases, the J end lost 7 bases, and 13 bases lay between the germline ends. The CDR3 length is 15 residues. CDR3 DNA: TGTGCCAGCAGTTTATCGTATCTAGCGCAAAATGAGCAGTTCTTC. Translating gives CASSLSYLAQNEQFF.

This clonotype was detected only a few times. DNA for the CDR3: TGTGCCAGCAGCCAAGACTACAGGACGCAAGAGACCCAGTACTTC. Its protein is CASSQDYRTQETQYF. The gene calls are TRBV14 and TRBJ2-5; possibly TRBD1 for D (5 bases). The germline V and J ends were trimmed by 0 bases and 2 bases, with 10 bases remaining between them. This CDR3 spans 15 amino acids. Per the germline V gene, CDR1 is SGHDN and CDR2 is FVKESK.

Ten or more counts support this clonotype. Here the CDR3 reads CASSLVTGGQNTEAFF. CDR3 bases: TGTGCCAGCAGCTTAGTTACAGGTGGACAGAACACTGAAGCTTTCTTT. The genes are TRBV7-8 and TRBJ1-1; D may be TRBD1 (5 bases). Germline loops: CDR1 SGHVS, CDR2 FQNEAQ. V lost 1 base and J 1 base, leaving 13 bases between the germline ends. The CDR3 is 16 residues long.

This clonotype was seen ten or more times. This sequence joins TRBV20-1 and TRBJ2-1; 7 nucleotides match TRBD2. The CDR3 length is 14 residues. V lost 6 bases to trimming and J lost 0 bases; unmatched junction nucleotides: 5. The germline gives CDR1 DFQATT, CDR2 SNEGSKA (reference sequence). CDR3 coding DNA: TGCAGTGCGCGACTAGCCCACTCCTACAATGAGCAGTTCTTC. Protein sequence: CSARLAHSYNEQFF.

This clonotype was seen repeatedly, ten times or more. This sequence joins TRBV5-1 and TRBJ1-4; possibly TRBD1 for D (6 bases). The germline V gene has CDR1 SGHRS and CDR2 YFSETQ. This CDR3 region has 16 residues. V gave up 5 bases and J gave up 3 bases, with 17 bases separating them. Here the CDR3 DNA reads TGCGCCAGCAGTCTTACAGGGAGTGCCGCTAATGAAAAACTGTTTTTT. Residues: CASSLTGSAANEKLFF.

Many counts were recorded for this clonotype. The genes are TRBV28 and TRBJ2-3, with unresolved D. Trimming removed 8 bases at V and 2 bases at J, with 8 bases between. The CDR3 has 12 residues. Germline V lookup: CDR1 MDHEN, CDR2 SYDVKM. This CDR3 reads CASDANTDTQYF. The CDR3 DNA is TGTGCCAGCGACGCCAACACAGATACGCAGTATTTT.

This clonotype has a count of ten or more. J is TRBJ2-3 and V is TRBV20-1; D is unresolved. This CDR3 spans 13 amino acids. Trimming took off 0 bases at V and 2 bases at J, with 6 bases between the two ends. Germline CDR1 is DFQATT and CDR2 is SNEGSKA (reference sequence). CDR3 nucleotides: TGCAGTGCTAGAGAGGGTTACACAGATACGCAGTATTTT. Its translation: CSAREGYTDTQYF.

This clonotype was observed many times. This chain connects TRBV7-6 to TRBJ2-1; 9 bases are a match to TRBD2. The CDR3 consists of 17 residues. J lost 0 bases, V lost 5 bases, and 8 bases had no gene match. Germline V gene lookup returns CDR1 SGHVS and CDR2 FNYEAQ. CDR3 DNA: TGTGCCAGCAGCCCGCTTATAGCGGGAGCCTCCTACAATGAGCAGTTCTTC. Translated: CASSPLIAGASYNEQFF.

This clonotype was observed at least ten times. The chain carries TRBV6-6 and TRBJ2-1, with D possibly matching TRBD2 (5 bases). V lost 2 bases and J 4 bases, leaving 9 bases between the germline ends. This CDR3 contains 14 residues. Germline CDR1 MNHNY, CDR2 SVGAGI (reference sequence). CDR3 protein: CASSYGEKYNEQFF. CDR3 DNA: TGTGCCAGCAGTTACGGGGAGAAGTACAATGAGCAGTTCTTC.

The sample holds many counts of this clonotype. The chain couples TRBV6-5 to TRBJ2-3; weak D call: TRBD2 (5 bases). The V end was cut by 7 bases, the J end by 3 bases, with 14 bases between. The germline V gene encodes CDR1 MNHEY and CDR2 SVGAGI. The CDR3 runs to 14 residues. DNA for the CDR3: TGTGCCAGCAAAGGAGGTGCGTGGACAGATACGCAGTATTTT. Its protein is CASKGGAWTDTQYF.

V gene TRBV21-1 combines with J gene TRBJ1-6; the D call TRBD1 from the table was never checked on the DNA. TRBV21-1 is labeled a pseudogene. The CDR3 consists of 16 residues. The CDR3 DNA reads TGTGCCAGCAAAGTGGGGGGCAGGGAGAAAAATTCACCCCTCCACTTT. It codes for CASKVGGREKNSPLHF.

Regarding this clonotype: One end of the junction does not line up with germline, which may come from a read error. The genes are TRBV7-7 and TRBJ2-7; D remains ambiguous. CDR3 size: 15 residues. Germline assignment: CDR1 SSHAT and CDR2 FNYEAQ (reference sequence). CDR3 residues: CASSLVGLSSYEQYF. In DNA, the CDR3 is TGTGCTAGCAGCTTAGTTGGCCTCAGCTCCTACGAGCAGTACTTC. The full variable domain, in which reference TRBV7-7 and TRBJ2-7 provide the parts outside the CDR3, is GAGVSQSPRYKVTKRGQDVTLRCDPISSHATLYWYQQALGQGPEFLTYFNYEAQPDKSGLPSDRFSAERPEGSISTLTIQRTEQRDSAMYRCASSLVGLSSYEQYFGPGTRLTVT.

The table lists this clonotype with many counts. The gene calls are TRBV24-1 and TRBJ2-3; no firm D call. The CDR3 contains 12 residues. Germline V gene lookup returns CDR1 KGHDR and CDR2 SFDVKD. Trimming stripped 10 bases from V and 11 bases from J, with 18 bases between. This CDR3 is CATENDWREQYF. For the CDR3, the DNA is TGTGCCACTGAGAATGACTGGCGAGAGCAGTATTTT.

This clonotype was seen ten or more times. The V call is TRBV7-6, the J call TRBJ1-6; TRBD1 might be the D (5 bases). The V gene's germline CDR1 is SGHVS and CDR2 FNYEAQ. V was trimmed by 3 bases and J by 7 bases, leaving 10 bases between them. The CDR3 is 14 residues long. This CDR3 reads CASSFRQRNSPLHF. In nucleotides, the CDR3 is TGTGCCAGCAGCTTTCGACAGCGGAATTCACCCCTCCACTTT.

Ten or more counts support this clonotype. This chain uses TRBV21-1 with TRBJ1-1. TRBV21-1 is noted as a pseudogene. The CDR3 has 14 amino acids. The CDR3 DNA sequence: TGTGCCAGCAGCAATGACTGGTGGGACACTGAAGCTTTCTTT. Translated, it gives CASSNDWWDTEAFF.

Comment on this clonotype: A junction end diverges from the germline sequence, so it may reflect a read error. V gene TRBV6-5 combines with J gene TRBJ1-1; 10 nucleotides agree with TRBD1. The CDR3 is made up of 16 amino acids. Germline assignment: CDR1 MNHEY and CDR2 SVGAGI. The CDR3 DNA reads as TGTGCCATCAGTTACTCTAGGGACAGGGGATCCACTGAAGCTTTCTTT. Its translation: CAISYSRDRGSTEAFF.

There are many counts of this clonotype. V gene TRBV10-1 combines with J gene TRBJ2-1; TRBD1 might be the D (5 bases). V shed 2 bases and J shed 6 bases, with 11 bases lying between them. CDR1 and CDR2 (germline): WNHNN, SYGVQD (reference sequence). The CDR3 covers 14 residues. CDR3 amino acids: CASSEGSGFNEQFF. The CDR3 DNA reads TGCGCCAGCAGTGAGGGGTCAGGGTTCAATGAGCAGTTCTTC.